The clone carrying this T cell receptor beta chain was seen many times. This entry is derived from a study of blood T cells in healthy people across ages. The CDR3 loop spans 15 amino acids. V dropped 4 bases and J dropped 4 bases, with 16 bases sitting between them. Looked up from germline, CDR1 is MNHEY and CDR2 is SVGAGI. Using a J-beta primer mix together with a sample-barcoded 5' primer, a second PCR was run for about 6 to 12 cycles. TCRdb called the 5' RACE reads again in MiXCR, with one record for every CDR3 protein. The sample has about 720,000 distinct CDR3 sequences, 22% seen once. The sample comprised blood. The source of this sequence is a man aged 65 to 85 in good health. The chain carries TRBV6-5 and TRBJ1-1, with D tentatively TRBD1 (5 bases). This chain's CDR3 is CASSSGALKPTEAFF. CDR3 in DNA: TGTGCCAGCAGTTCTGGGGCATTGAAACCCACTGAAGCTTTCTTT.